A selection of T cell receptor beta chains follows, all from one sample in a study of T-cell memory formation after mild COVID-19. TCRdb reprocessed the 5' RACE reads via MiXCR and lists one record per CDR3 protein. The table shows roughly 200,000 distinct CDR3 sequences, with over 20% occurring only once. Sequencing was done on a sample of PBMCs or a T cell subset sorted from them (not recorded which). All receptors derive from an adult woman who had mild COVID-19 (a few samples of this study predate the infection). Cell type and time point are not known. CDR3s include the opening cysteine and the closing phenylalanine or tryptophan. The D gene is left open where the match is weak. The size field is filled for only some rows; it gives once, few, many or a size class.

cdr3_length: 16; j_call: TRBJ2-3; clone_size: few; d_call: TRBD1; v_call: TRBV12-3/TRBV12-4; cdr3_aa: CASSPGDSLAPDTQYF; cdr3_nt: TGTGCCAGCAGTCCAGGGGACAGCCTGGCACCAGATACGCAGTATTTT
cdr3_length: 16; j_call: TRBJ2-1; clone_size: many; d_call: .; v_call: TRBV7-9; cdr3_aa: CASSPKASPQGDEQFF; cdr3_nt: TGTGCCAGCAGCCCGAAGGCTAGCCCTCAAGGGGATGAGCAGTTCTTC
cdr3_length: 15; j_call: TRBJ2-7; clone_size: .; d_call: .; v_call: TRBV5-1; cdr3_aa: CASRGTSGSSYEQYF; cdr3_nt: TGCGCCAGCAGGGGTACAAGCGGAAGCTCCTACGAGCAGTACTTC
cdr3_length: 16; j_call: TRBJ2-7; clone_size: .; d_call: TRBD1; v_call: TRBV4-1; cdr3_aa: CASSQELGTGIYEQYF; cdr3_nt: TGCGCCAGCAGCCAAGAATTGGGGACAGGGATCTACGAGCAGTACTTC
cdr3_length: 14; j_call: TRBJ2-1; clone_size: .; d_call: TRBD2; v_call: TRBV9; cdr3_aa: CASSVGGRASEQFF; cdr3_nt: TGTGCCAGCAGCGTTGGTGGGAGGGCCAGTGAGCAGTTCTTC
cdr3_length: 13; j_call: TRBJ1-1; clone_size: .; d_call: TRBD1; v_call: TRBV19; cdr3_aa: CATTQGTNTEAFF; cdr3_nt: TGTGCCACCACACAGGGGACCAACACTGAAGCTTTCTTT
cdr3_length: 16; j_call: TRBJ2-2; clone_size: few; d_call: TRBD1; v_call: TRBV4-2; cdr3_aa: CASSQGDRGLTGELFF; cdr3_nt: TGTGCCAGCAGCCAAGGAGACAGGGGGCTTACCGGGGAGCTGTTTTTT
cdr3_length: 15; j_call: TRBJ2-5; clone_size: .; d_call: .; v_call: TRBV27; cdr3_aa: CASSFLHPAQETQYF; cdr3_nt: TGTGCCAGCAGTTTCCTCCACCCTGCCCAAGAGACCCAGTACTTC
cdr3_length: 13; j_call: TRBJ2-1; clone_size: .; d_call: TRBD1; v_call: TRBV7-2; cdr3_aa: CASSPWDRGRKFF; cdr3_nt: TGTGCCAGCAGCCCCTGGGACAGGGGGCGTAAGTTCTTC
cdr3_length: 16; j_call: TRBJ2-2; clone_size: .; d_call: TRBD1; v_call: TRBV6-5; cdr3_aa: CASSYTGTGFTGELFF; cdr3_nt: TGTGCCAGCAGTTACACGGGGACAGGGTTCACCGGGGAGCTGTTTTTT
cdr3_length: 14; j_call: TRBJ1-1; clone_size: .; d_call: TRBD1; v_call: TRBV15; cdr3_aa: CATSSHRGSTEAFF; cdr3_nt: TGTGCCACCAGCAGTCACAGGGGATCCACTGAAGCTTTCTTT
cdr3_length: 15; j_call: TRBJ1-2; clone_size: few; d_call: TRBD1; v_call: TRBV4-1; cdr3_aa: CASSPPGQLGYGYTF; cdr3_nt: TGCGCCAGCAGCCCCCCGGGACAGCTTGGCTATGGCTACACCTTC
cdr3_length: 11; j_call: TRBJ2-7; clone_size: few; d_call: .; v_call: TRBV7-2; cdr3_aa: CASTGSSEQYF; cdr3_nt: TGTGCCAGTACAGGGAGTAGCGAGCAGTACTTC
cdr3_length: 15; j_call: TRBJ2-1; clone_size: .; d_call: TRBD2; v_call: TRBV19; cdr3_aa: CASSMTTSGANEQFF; cdr3_nt: TGTGCCAGTAGTATGACCACTAGCGGGGCCAATGAGCAGTTCTTC
cdr3_length: 13; j_call: TRBJ2-3; clone_size: .; d_call: .; v_call: TRBV29-1; cdr3_aa: CSVETGTVDTQYF; cdr3_nt: TGCAGCGTTGAGACGGGAACGGTAGATACGCAGTATTTT
cdr3_length: 16; j_call: TRBJ2-3; clone_size: few; d_call: TRBD2; v_call: TRBV14; cdr3_aa: CASSHPSGGGADTQYF; cdr3_nt: TGTGCCAGCAGCCATCCTAGCGGGGGAGGGGCAGATACGCAGTATTTT
cdr3_length: 14; j_call: TRBJ1-1; clone_size: .; d_call: .; v_call: TRBV5-5; cdr3_aa: CASSSQASGGKAFF; cdr3_nt: TGTGCCAGCAGCTCGCAGGCCTCGGGAGGGAAAGCTTTCTTT
cdr3_length: 17; j_call: TRBJ1-5; clone_size: .; d_call: TRBD1; v_call: TRBV6-5; cdr3_aa: CASSPGQGVTGNQPQHF; cdr3_nt: TGTGCCAGCAGTCCGGGACAGGGTGTCACCGGCAATCAGCCCCAGCATTTT
cdr3_length: 15; j_call: TRBJ2-7; clone_size: many; d_call: .; v_call: TRBV15; cdr3_aa: CATSRDRDPPYEQYF; cdr3_nt: TGTGCCACCAGCAGAGATAGAGACCCGCCCTACGAGCAGTACTTC
cdr3_length: 14; j_call: TRBJ1-5; clone_size: few; d_call: .; v_call: TRBV18; cdr3_aa: CASSPEGSNQPQHF; cdr3_nt: TGTGCCAGCTCACCGGAGGGGAGCAATCAGCCCCAGCATTTT
cdr3_length: 16; j_call: TRBJ2-7; clone_size: .; d_call: .; v_call: TRBV20-1; cdr3_aa: CSARPPGSSDYYEQYF; cdr3_nt: TGCAGTGCTAGGCCCCCAGGTTCTAGCGACTACTACGAGCAGTACTTC
cdr3_length: 15; j_call: TRBJ2-7; clone_size: .; d_call: .; v_call: TRBV4-1; cdr3_aa: CASSQGVGSYYEQYF; cdr3_nt: TGCGCCAGCAGCCAAGGGGTGGGGAGTTACTACGAGCAGTACTTC
cdr3_length: 17; j_call: TRBJ2-1; clone_size: few; d_call: .; v_call: TRBV7-9; cdr3_aa: CASSFPPGRGTYNEQFF; cdr3_nt: TGTGCCAGCAGCTTCCCCCCCGGCAGGGGTACCTACAATGAGCAGTTCTTC
cdr3_length: 15; j_call: TRBJ1-1; clone_size: .; d_call: .; v_call: TRBV7-2; cdr3_aa: CASSLGHGIMTEAFF; cdr3_nt: TGTGCCAGCAGCTTAGGACATGGAATCATGACTGAAGCTTTCTTT
cdr3_length: 12; j_call: TRBJ2-7; clone_size: .; d_call: TRBD1; v_call: TRBV30; cdr3_aa: CAWTVQGNEQYF; cdr3_nt: TGTGCCTGGACCGTACAGGGGAACGAGCAGTACTTC
cdr3_length: 16; j_call: TRBJ2-3; clone_size: .; d_call: TRBD2; v_call: TRBV7-3; cdr3_aa: CASSSKTSGVTDTQYF; cdr3_nt: TGTGCCAGCAGCTCCAAGACTAGCGGGGTCACAGATACGCAGTATTTT
cdr3_length: 15; j_call: TRBJ2-7; clone_size: few; d_call: TRBD1; v_call: TRBV27; cdr3_aa: CASSYDRGRSYEQYF; cdr3_nt: TGTGCCAGCAGTTACGACAGGGGGCGGTCCTACGAGCAGTACTTC
cdr3_length: 16; j_call: TRBJ1-1; clone_size: .; d_call: .; v_call: TRBV11-3; cdr3_aa: CASSLDRGGFHPEAFF; cdr3_nt: TGTGCCAGCAGCTTAGACCGGGGAGGGTTTCATCCTGAAGCTTTCTTT